The 20 T cell receptor beta chains reported below all come from one sample, sequenced in a study of metastatic and nonmetastatic thyroid tumors. With MiXCR, TCRdb called clones anew from the PCR reads. The repertoire includes roughly 58,000 clones, about 3.8% of them detected once, and under 25% sits in the top ten. Before thyroid surgery, none of the patients had received any treatment. Specimen: blood. These receptors all come from a female donor with papillary thyroid cancer or a benign thyroid nodule (not recorded which). Some clones in this sample may be carry-over from other donors' samples.

In this sample, this clone turned up a few times. The chain combines TRBV20-1 with TRBJ2-2, with D maybe TRBD1 (5 bases). Germline assignment: CDR1 DFQATT and CDR2 SNEGSKA (reference sequence). V lost 6 bases to trimming and J lost 5 bases, with 19 bases between them. The CDR3 is made up of 15 amino acids. This CDR3 is CSASRQWYMTGELFF. CDR3 sequence (DNA): TGCAGTGCCTCCCGACAGTGGTATATGACCGGGGAGCTGTTTTTT.

This clone was detected only a few times. This chain links TRBV15 with TRBJ2-2; 11 bases line up with TRBD2. The CDR3 extends over 16 amino acids. The V gene's germline CDR1 is LNHNV and CDR2 YYDKDF (reference sequence). Losses at the gene ends were 6 bases for V and 3 bases for J; bases not matched to a gene: 6. CDR3 sequence (DNA): TGTGCCACCAGAAGACTAGCGGGATCCTACACCGGGGAGCTGTTTTTT. It codes for CATRRLAGSYTGELFF.

This clone was seen more than once but under ten times. The CDR3 ends on some other residue instead of the conserved phenylalanine or tryptophan, so this is likely a read error. The V and J genes are TRBV5-1 and TRBJ2-1; D is ambiguous. V was clipped by 2 bases and J by 0 bases, with 9 bases between them. The length of the CDR3 is 15 residues. Germline-derived CDR1 and CDR2 are SGHRS and YFSETQ. CDR3 sequence: CASSLCLSSYNEQFL. The CDR3 nucleotides read TGCGCCAGCAGCTTATGCCTGAGCTCCTACAATGAGCAGTTCCTC.

This clone was counted ten times or more. The V and J genes are TRBV15 and TRBJ1-6; the match to TRBD1 covers 8 bases. Germline lookup yields CDR1 LNHNV and CDR2 YYDKDF (reference sequence). The CDR3 runs 15 residues. V trimming: 3 bases; J trimming: 10 bases; junction bases outside the gene matches: 8. Written as DNA, the CDR3 is TGTGCCACCAGCAGCGAAACAGGGGGGGACTCACCCCTCCACTTT. Protein sequence: CATSSETGGDSPLHF.

This chain connects TRBV7-2 to TRBJ2-7; D is undetermined. The CDR3 has 11 residues. The V and J ends lost 3 bases and 5 bases respectively, with 5 bases between them. CDR1 and CDR2 from the germline V gene are SGHTA and FQGNSA. CDR3 sequence reads: CASSFRHEQYF. The CDR3 DNA follows: TGTGCCAGCAGCTTCAGACACGAGCAGTACTTC.

This clone was detected only a few times. This sequence may be a read error, since a much larger clone differs from it by one base. V usage is TRBV10-3 and J usage is TRBJ2-5, with TRBD2 identical over 9 bases. The V and J ends lost 10 bases and 4 bases, in that order; junction bases with no gene match: 10. The CDR3 is 14 residues long. Germline V gene data show CDR1 as ENHRY and CDR2 as SYGVKD. The CDR3 here is CASSWREGRETQYF. CDR3 coding DNA: TGTGCCAGCTCTTGGCGGGAGGGCCGAGAGACCCAGTACTTC.

This clone was detected ten times or more. This chain joins TRBV28 and TRBJ1-2, with a weak D call TRBD1 (5 bases). The CDR3 is made up of 15 amino acids. Trimming cost V 5 bases and J 8 bases, with 21 bases left between them. The germline gives CDR1 MDHEN, CDR2 SYDVKM. The CDR3 spells CASSLPLGHRMGYTF. As DNA, the CDR3 is TGTGCCAGCAGTCTGCCATTGGGGCATCGGATGGGCTACACCTTC.

This clone was recorded at least ten times. This chain links TRBV12-3 or TRBV12-4 with TRBJ2-3; unclear D gene. The CDR3 covers 17 residues. The V end lost 8 bases, the J end lost 2 bases, and 23 bases lay between the germline ends. The CDR3 DNA follows: TGTGCCAGCGGTCGCGACCCTAGGAATGACGACACAGATACGCAGTATTTT. It codes for CASGRDPRNDDTDTQYF.

V usage is TRBV4-1 and J usage is TRBJ1-5; D gene unclear. Germline CDR1 is MGHRA and CDR2 is YSYEKL. CDR3 length: 13 amino acids. Trimming removed 4 bases at V and 5 bases at J, with 9 bases between. The CDR3 DNA follows: TGCGCCAGCAGCCCCCCCGCATATCAGCCCCAGCATTTT. Protein product: CASSPPAYQPQHF.

Many counts were recorded for this clone. The chain has TRBV7-8 and TRBJ2-7; TRBD1 agrees at 11 bases. CDR1 SGHVS and CDR2 FQNEAQ come from the germline V gene. The J segment lost 5 bases and the V segment lost 5 bases, leaving 5 bases of the junction unmatched. The CDR3 contains 14 residues. In DNA, the CDR3 is TGTGCCAGCAGCCTCCGGGACAGGGGGGACGAGCAGTACTTC. Encoded protein: CASSLRDRGDEQYF.

The V call is TRBV30, the J call TRBJ2-6; D may correspond to TRBD1 or TRBD2 (5 bases each). This CDR3 comprises 18 residues. The germline gives CDR1 GTSNPN, CDR2 SVGIG (reference sequence). Between the trimmed V and J ends, which lost 5 bases and 5 bases, there was a span of 25 bases. CDR3 nucleotides: TGTGCCTGGGGGGACCCGGTCCACACCCTTACGAGGGCCAACGTCCTGACTTTC. Residues: CAWGDPVHTLTRANVLTF.

V is TRBV20-1 and J is TRBJ2-3; possible D gene TRBD1, 6 bases. The CDR3 is 15 amino acids. Per germline, CDR1 DFQATT and CDR2 SNEGSKA (reference sequence). V was pared by 6 bases and J by 0 bases, with 16 bases between. The CDR3 spells CSAPGQITSTDTQYF. Here the CDR3 DNA reads TGCAGTGCCCCGGGACAAATTACTAGCACAGATACGCAGTATTTT.

As regards this clone: The germline gene is not matched at one end of the junction; a read error may be the cause. This chain joins TRBV11-2 and TRBJ1-3; a possible D gene is TRBD1 (6 bases). Germline V gene data show CDR1 as SGHAT and CDR2 as FQNNGV. The CDR3 has 15 amino acids. In nucleotides, the CDR3 is TGTGCCAACAGCTTCTCCTACAGGGCCGGAAACACCATATATTTT. Residues: CANSFSYRAGNTIYF. Variable domain in full (rest from reference TRBV11-2 and TRBJ1-3): EAGVAQSPRYKIIEKRQSVAFWCNPISGHATLYWYQQILGQGPKLLIQFQNNGVVDDSQLPKDRFSAERLKGVDSTLKIQPAKLEDSAVYLCANSFSYRAGNTIYFGEGSWLTVV.

This clone was seen many times. V and J are TRBV6-1 and TRBJ1-5; D remains ambiguous. Germline CDR1 and CDR2: MNHNS and SASEGT. V was trimmed by 5 bases and J by 4 bases, leaving 15 bases between them. The CDR3 length is 15 residues. CDR3 sequence reads: CASSRVIGGNQPQHF. CDR3 nucleotides: TGTGCCAGCAGTAGGGTGATCGGAGGAAATCAGCCCCAGCATTTT.

This clone has a count of ten or more. This sample also contains other DNA sequences that code for the same CDR3. The chain recombines TRBV29-1 with TRBJ2-5, with 9 positions matching TRBD2. Germline V gene data show CDR1 as SQVTM and CDR2 as ANQGSEA. The junction had 11 bases not matched to a gene; V was cut back by 4 bases and J by 5 bases. The CDR3 totals 15 residues. In nucleotides, the CDR3 is TGCAGCGTTGGGCCCCCCGGACTAGCGCCCGAGACCCAGTACTTC. This translates into CSVGPPGLAPETQYF.

Ten or more counts support this clone. The rearrangement uses TRBV3-1 and TRBJ2-6, with D possibly matching TRBD2 (5 bases). Per the germline V gene, CDR1 is LGHDT and CDR2 is YNNKEL (reference sequence). V was pared by 2 bases and J by 0 bases, with 11 bases between. This CDR3 has 17 amino acids. The CDR3 DNA is TGTGCCAGCAGCCAAACTAGGTTTTCCTCTGGGGCCAACGTCCTGACTTTC. Translation: CASSQTRFSSGANVLTF.

This clone was counted at least ten times. This specimen includes other DNA sequences encoding the same CDR3. The J gene is TRBJ2-5, the V gene TRBV6-1; 8 nucleotides match TRBD1. CDR1 is MNHNS and CDR2 is SASEGT in the germline V gene. The V segment lost 2 bases and the J segment 4 bases; nucleotides outside the gene matches: 6. The CDR3 contains 15 residues. CDR3: CASSESPGGGETQYF. CDR3 DNA sequence: TGTGCCAGCAGTGAATCGCCAGGGGGCGGAGAGACCCAGTACTTC.

This clone has a count of ten or more. This chain joins TRBV6-2 or TRBV6-3 and TRBJ1-2; D is unclear. Per germline, CDR1 MNHEY and CDR2 SVGEGT. The CDR3 spans 13 residues. Trimming pared 6 bases from V and 1 base from J, leaving 9 bases between. CDR3 nucleotide sequence: TGTGCCAGCAGCGATACGCGTAACTATGGCTACACCTTC. This encodes CASSDTRNYGYTF.

This clone was detected many times. V usage is TRBV4-1 and J usage is TRBJ2-3; 10 bases fit TRBD2. With V trimmed by 1 base and J by 12 bases, 13 bases remained unmatched. CDR1 and CDR2 from the germline V gene are MGHRA and YSYEKL. The CDR3 has 16 residues. CDR3 residues: CASSQALGGLATVQYF. As DNA, the CDR3 is TGCGCCAGCAGCCAAGCCCTGGGGGGACTAGCGACTGTTCAGTATTTT.

This clone has at least ten counts. The chain links TRBV27 to TRBJ2-3; D unclear. Trimming shortened V by 4 bases and J by 0 bases, and 17 bases separated the two germline ends. Germline V gives CDR1 MNHEY, CDR2 SMNVEV (reference sequence). This CDR3 has 17 residues. The CDR3 DNA follows: TGTGCCAGCAGTTATTCAGACCTCTCCTATAGCACAGATACGCAGTATTTT. It encodes CASSYSDLSYSTDTQYF.